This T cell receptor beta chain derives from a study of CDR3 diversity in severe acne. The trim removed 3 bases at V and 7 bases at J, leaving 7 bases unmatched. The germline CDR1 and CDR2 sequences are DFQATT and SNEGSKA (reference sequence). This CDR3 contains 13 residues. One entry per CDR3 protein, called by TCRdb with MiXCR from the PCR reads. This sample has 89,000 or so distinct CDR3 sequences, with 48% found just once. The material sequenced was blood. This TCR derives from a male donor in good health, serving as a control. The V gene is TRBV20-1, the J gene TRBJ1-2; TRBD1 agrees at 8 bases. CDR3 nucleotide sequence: TGCAGTGCTAGGGATGGACAGGGAGGTGGCTACACCTTC. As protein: CSARDGQGGGYTF.